This T cell receptor beta chain was identified in a study of read filtering for tumor transcriptome and immune sequencing. Turning to the study itself: Patients were 17 male and about 15 female, mean age roughly 68 years, range about 40 to 85. RNA-seq yielded only roughly 75 to 1,300 TCR reads, IR-seq about 3.5 to 10.27 million.

This clonotype was seen repeatedly, ten times or more. The library was built from roughly 400 ng RNA with molecular barcoded adaptors for alpha/delta and beta/gamma chains. TCRdb redid the calling of the reads with MiXCR, one entry per CDR3 protein. The sample includes tens of thousands of distinct CDR3 sequences, roughly 20% of them seen just once. V dropped 4 bases and J dropped 2 bases, with 18 bases sitting between them. This CDR3 region has 16 residues. Germline loops: CDR1 LGHDT, CDR2 YNNKEL (reference sequence). This rearrangement joins TRBV3-1 to TRBJ2-7, with D possibly TRBD2 on 5 matching bases. The sequencing input was a population of CD138-negative cells sorted from bone marrow. This receptor was taken from a donor older than 35 with multiple myeloma. The CDR3 region is CASSPDRRTATYEQYF. In DNA, the CDR3 is TGTGCCAGCAGCCCCGACCGGAGGACCGCAACCTACGAGCAGTACTTC.